This T cell receptor (beta chain) emerged from a study of shared clonotypes between healthy human individuals. Study conclusions and caveats: Naive subsets tended to show greater estimated richness than memory subsets. Only blood was sampled; tissue repertoires likely differ.

CD45RO-negative, CCR7-positively selected cells formed the naive CD8 fraction, excluding terminally differentiated effector memory CD45RA+ cells. The CDR3 length is 15 residues. The V gene lost 0 bases and the J gene lost 5 bases, with 11 bases spanning the gap. The germline V gene encodes CDR1 WNHNN and CDR2 SYGVQD (reference sequence). Using immunoSEQ multiplex PCR, the repertoire was profiled, and TCRdb retains in-frame clones only, with some absent. The sample carries a few million clones, roughly 95% recorded once. On this clone: Its cognate antigen is unknown.

The TCR sequence derives from a man younger than 30 in good health. Some clones in this sample may be carry-over from other donors' samples. The V call is TRBV10-1, the J call TRBJ2-1; no clear D gene. Specimen: naive CD8+ T cells from PBMCs. The CDR3 DNA sequence: TGCGCCAGCAGTGAGTCAGGCCGGGTGGACAATGAGCAGTTCTTC. Residues: CASSESGRVDNEQFF.